This is a list of T cell receptor beta chains from one sample in a study of post-analysis software for immune sequencing data. One entry per CDR3 protein, called by TCRdb with MiXCR from the PCR reads. The table records approximately 440,000 distinct CDR3 sequences, roughly 46% of them present only once. Sample: blood. The receptors were sampled from a girl aged 10-17 years with multiple sclerosis. Both conserved end residues are part of each CDR3. A D gene is named only where the DNA matches it firmly. The size field is filled for only some rows; it gives once, few, many or a size class.

TRBJ2-1 . . TRBV24-1 TGTGCCACCAGTGACTCACCTCTCGGAAACCCCGGCAATGAGCAGTTCTTC CATSDSPLGNPGNEQFF
TRBJ1-6 . . TRBV5-1 TGCGCCAGCAGCTTGGTGGTAGGGACACCCCTCCACTTT CASSLVVGTPLHF
TRBJ2-7 . . TRBV12-3/TRBV12-4 TGTGCCAGCAGTTTAGGCGGACCCGAGCAGTACTTC CASSLGGPEQYF
TRBJ1-5 . . TRBV12-5 TGTGCTAGTGGTTTGGACAGAGACCATAGCAATCAGCCCCAGCATTTT CASGLDRDHSNQPQHF
TRBJ2-7 TRBD2 few TRBV9 TGTGCCAGCAGCGTAGGTGGCGGGAGGGCTGAAGAGCAGTACTTC CASSVGGGRAEEQYF
TRBJ2-7 TRBD1 . TRBV28 TGTGCCAGCAGTTGGGACAGTCGGGAGCAGTACTTC CASSWDSREQYF
TRBJ2-2 TRBD2 . TRBV5-1 TGCGCCAGCAGCTCCCGACTAGCGGAGAACACCGGGGAGCTGTTTTTT CASSSRLAENTGELFF
TRBJ2-7 . . TRBV4-1 TGCGCCAGCAGCCAGACCGCCAACGAGCAGTACTTC CASSQTANEQYF
TRBJ2-1 TRBD2 few TRBV11-2 TGTGCCAGCAGCAGAGAAGGACTAGCGGGAGTTAATGAGCAGTTCTTC CASSREGLAGVNEQFF
TRBJ2-7 . many TRBV12-3/TRBV12-4 TGTGCCAGCAGTATCGGATTAGGGGGGGCCGACGAGCAGTACTTC CASSIGLGGADEQYF
TRBJ2-3 . . TRBV14 TGTGCCAGCAGCCCACCCCAGGGTATTCCTAGCACAGATACGCAGTATTTT CASSPPQGIPSTDTQYF
TRBJ2-1 . few TRBV11-2 TGTGCCAGCAGCTTAGGAAGTGAATACTACAATGAGCAGTTCTTC CASSLGSEYYNEQFF
TRBJ2-7 . . TRBV4-1 TGCGCCAGCAGCCACACCGAAAGCGGGGACAGGAGCTACTACGAGCAGTACTTC CASSHTESGDRSYYEQYF
TRBJ2-5 . few TRBV15 TGTGCCACCAGCAGAGAGGTTTGGGAGACCCAGTACTTC CATSREVWETQYF
TRBJ2-1 . . TRBV7-9 TGTGCCAGCAGTTGGGAGAGGGATGAGCAGTTCTTC CASSWERDEQFF
TRBJ1-5 . . TRBV30 TGTGCCTGGAGTGTAGGGCGTCAGCCCCAGCATTTT CAWSVGRQPQHF
TRBJ2-5 . few TRBV10-3 TGTGCCATCAACGATCCGAACCAAGAGACCCAGTACTTC CAINDPNQETQYF
TRBJ2-7 TRBD1 few TRBV6-2/TRBV6-3 TGTGCCAGCAGTTACTATCGGACAGGGGAGGACGAGCAGTACTTC CASSYYRTGEDEQYF
TRBJ2-3 . few TRBV25-1 TGTGCCAGCAGTTTAGGGGGGTTGCTGTCGGATACGCAGTATTTT CASSLGGLLSDTQYF
TRBJ2-4 . . TRBV7-2 TGTGCCAGCAGCCTCGAGCCGGGGCTAGCCAAAAACATTCAGTACTTC CASSLEPGLAKNIQYF
TRBJ1-5 . . TRBV4-1 TGCGCCAGCAGCCAAGACCCCAATCAGCCCCAGCATTTT CASSQDPNQPQHF
TRBJ1-6 . once TRBV12-3/TRBV12-4 TGTGCCAGCAGTTCCCGACGACGTTCACCCCTCCACTTT CASSSRRRSPLHF
TRBJ1-1 . . TRBV5-1 TGCGCCAGCAGCGTTACACAGGGACCCACTGAAGCTTTCTTT CASSVTQGPTEAFF
TRBJ2-5 . . TRBV20-1 TGCAGTGCTAGAGATCTTTACAGCCAAGAGACCCAGTACTTC CSARDLYSQETQYF
TRBJ1-5 . . TRBV20-1 TGCAGTGCTAGTATTCAGCCCCAGCATTTT CSASIQPQHF
TRBJ2-7 TRBD2 . TRBV9 TGTGCCAGCAGCGTACTAGCGGGAGACTACGAGCAGTACTTC CASSVLAGDYEQYF
TRBJ2-3 . . TRBV4-2 TGTGCCAGCAGCCAAGATTTAGGGGGGCCGAAAGATACGCAGTATTTT CASSQDLGGPKDTQYF
TRBJ2-7 TRBD1 many TRBV29-1 TGCAGCGTTCAGGAGCCGGGACAGGCACTGTACGAGCAGTACTTC CSVQEPGQALYEQYF
TRBJ2-3 TRBD2 . TRBV7-8 TGTGCCAGCAGCTTAAGATGGCGGGAGGGCCTGGATACGCAGTATTTT CASSLRWREGLDTQYF
TRBJ1-2 . . TRBV4-2 TGTGCCAGCAGCCAAGGCGGAACGGCTAACTATGGCTACACCTTC CASSQGGTANYGYTF
TRBJ1-1 . . TRBV28 TGTGCCAGCAGCCTCCCCAGCATTTGGAGCATGAACACTGAAGCTTTCTTT CASSLPSIWSMNTEAFF
TRBJ2-4 . . TRBV7-2 TGTGCCAGCAGCTTAGTTTTCGGCATTCAGTACTTC CASSLVFGIQYF
TRBJ2-7 . . TRBV20-1 TGCAGTGCTAGAGATCCGCCCTACGAGCAGTACTTC CSARDPPYEQYF
TRBJ2-5 TRBD1 once TRBV7-3 TGTGCCAGCAACTTAGGGGGCGGGGAGACCCAGTACTTC CASNLGGGETQYF